Listed here are 18 T cell receptor beta chains from one sample, sequenced in a study of blood T cells in healthy people across ages. Together with a sample-barcoded 5' primer, a J-beta primer mix was included in a second PCR lasting about 7 to 11 cycles. TCRdb called the 5' RACE reads again in MiXCR, with one record for every CDR3 protein. The repertoire has around 1,700,000 distinct CDR3 sequences, 28% of them found once; the top ten carry 7.7%. What was sequenced was blood. The receptors stem from a woman aged 25 to 39 in good health.

V is TRBV20-1 and J is TRBJ1-1, with 8 bases matching TRBD1. Losses at the gene ends were 7 bases for V and 4 bases for J; bases not matched to a gene: 5. Per the germline V gene, CDR1 is DFQATT and CDR2 is SNEGSKA (reference sequence). The CDR3 extends over 12 amino acids. The CDR3: CSGRGPVTEAFF. The CDR3, as DNA: TGCAGTGGCAGGGGGCCTGTCACTGAAGCTTTCTTT.

This clonotype was seen ten or more times. The rearrangement links TRBV10-3 to TRBJ2-6; a possible D gene is TRBD2 (5 bases). V was pared by 2 bases and J by 1 base, with 6 bases between. The CDR3 contains 15 residues. Looked up from germline, CDR1 is ENHRY and CDR2 is SYGVKD. The CDR3 sequence: CAISERESGANVLTF. CDR3 nucleotides: TGTGCCATCAGTGAGCGGGAATCTGGGGCCAACGTCCTGACTTTC.

The V call is TRBV4-2, the J call TRBJ1-1; D is unclear. This CDR3 is built from 12 residues. Germline CDR1 is LGHNA and CDR2 is YNFKEQ. V was cut by 1 base and J by 11 bases, with 11 bases left in between. Here the CDR3 DNA reads TGTGCCAGCAGCCAAGCGGATCTCCGGGCTTTCTTT. This codes for CASSQADLRAFF.

Of note for this clonotype: Since a much larger clone is just one base distant, this may be a read error. The gene calls are TRBV5-1 and TRBJ2-7, with 10 bases aligning to TRBD2. CDR3 length: 15 amino acids. Germline-derived CDR1 and CDR2 are SGHRS and YFSETQ. V lost 4 bases, J lost 3 bases, and 7 bases stayed unmatched. CDR3 protein: CASSPSSGSYYEQYF. DNA of the CDR3: TGCGCCAGCAGCCCATCTAGCGGGAGTTACTACGAGCAGTACTTC.

On this clonotype itself: A much bigger clone sits one base away, suggesting this may be a read error. Here the CDR3 reads CSATRNTEAFF. The CDR3 DNA follows: TGCAGTGCTACAAGGAACACTGAAGCTTTCTTT. This sequence joins TRBV20-1 and TRBJ1-1, with D uncertain. V gave up 4 bases and J gave up 1 base, with 4 bases separating them. This CDR3 is 11 amino acids long. Germline values: CDR1 DFQATT, CDR2 SNEGSKA (reference sequence).

The chain couples TRBV12-3 or TRBV12-4 to TRBJ2-7; TRBD2 matches at 13 bases. The J call may be faulty, since TRBJ2-1 better matches the DNA end. The CDR3 is 15 amino acids. CDR3 sequence: CASSPGLAGNYEQFF. The CDR3 DNA reads TGTGCCAGCAGCCCGGGACTAGCGGGGAACTACGAGCAGTTCTTC.

This clonotype was detected only a few times. Being one base from a much bigger clone, this may be a read error. The chain joins TRBV25-1 to TRBJ2-1, with a weak D call TRBD1 (5 bases). This CDR3 contains 14 residues. CDR1 and CDR2 from the germline V gene are MGHDK and SYGVNS. CDR3 nucleotides: TGTACCAGCAGTGAAGGGGCAGGCTACAATGAGCAGTTCTTC. Translated, it gives CTSSEGAGYNEQFF.

V gene TRBV9 combines with J gene TRBJ2-1, with 7 nucleotides matching TRBD2. Germline V CDR1 and CDR2: SGDLS, YYNGEE. The CDR3 loop spans 14 amino acids. The V segment lost 0 bases and the J segment 9 bases; nucleotides outside the gene matches: 6. For the CDR3, the DNA is TGTGCCAGCAGCGTAGACCCAACTAGCGCTGAGCAGTTCTTC. It encodes CASSVDPTSAEQFF.

This clonotype occurred many times. The chain couples TRBV5-1 to TRBJ2-4; unclear D gene. CDR3 length: 14 amino acids. With 4 bases removed from V and 7 bases from J, the gap between germline ends came to 15 bases. Germline CDR1 SGHRS, CDR2 YFSETQ. The CDR3 bases are TGCGCCAGCAGCAATACGCAAGGACGGAACATTCAGTACTTC. Translating it yields CASSNTQGRNIQYF.

The chain combines TRBV21-1 with TRBJ1-1. TRBV21-1 is a listed pseudogene. The CDR3 is 16 residues long. The CDR3 reads CASSKTEDRVNTEAFF. DNA of the CDR3: TGTGCCAGCAGCAAAACCGAGGATCGGGTGAACACTGAAGCTTTCTTT.

This clonotype has at least ten counts. The chain combines TRBV5-1 with TRBJ2-5; no clear D. The CDR3 is 13 residues long. Per the germline V gene, CDR1 is SGHRS and CDR2 is YFSETQ. Trimming left V 0 bases short and J 4 bases short, with 7 bases between. The CDR3: CASSLEGPETQYF. CDR3 nucleotide sequence: TGCGCCAGCAGCTTGGAGGGTCCAGAGACCCAGTACTTC.

The sample holds one count of this clonotype. The chain links TRBV7-3 to TRBJ1-4; weak D call: TRBD1 (5 bases). Germline V gene sequence: CDR1 SGHTA, CDR2 FQGTGA. This CDR3 has 13 amino acids. The germline V and J ends were trimmed by 1 base and 6 bases, with 6 bases remaining between them. In DNA, the CDR3 is TGTGCCAGCAGCTTAAGGGGGGATGAAAAACTGTTTTTT. Its protein product is CASSLRGDEKLFF.

This chain joins TRBV7-9 and TRBJ1-2, with D possibly matching TRBD1 (5 bases). This CDR3 contains 14 residues. The germline gives CDR1 SEHNR, CDR2 FQNEAQ (reference sequence). V was trimmed by 5 bases and J by 2 bases, leaving 12 bases between them. CDR3 loop: CASSAGILNYGYTF. Written as DNA, the CDR3 is TGTGCCAGCAGCGCAGGGATTCTAAACTATGGCTACACCTTC.

There are many counts of this clonotype. This chain uses TRBV28 with TRBJ1-2, with a tentative D call TRBD1 (5 bases). CDR1 and CDR2 from the germline V gene are MDHEN and SYDVKM. Trimming removed 5 bases at V and 8 bases at J, with 9 bases between. CDR3 size: 11 residues. In DNA form, the CDR3 reads TGTGCCAGCAGTGGTGGGGCGGGCTACACCTTC. This translates into CASSGGAGYTF.

At least ten counts were recorded for this clonotype. The rearrangement joins TRBV2 to TRBJ1-2, with 9 bases aligning to TRBD1. Per germline, CDR1 SNHLY and CDR2 FYNNEI. The V gene end was trimmed by 6 bases and the J gene end by 6 bases; junction bases not matched to a gene: 5. The CDR3 is 13 amino acids. The CDR3 DNA reads TGTGCCAGCAGAGGGGACAGGGCGGATGGCTACACCTTC. Translated, it gives CASRGDRADGYTF.

The table lists this clonotype with a few counts. This chain joins TRBV12-5 and TRBJ1-5; tentatively, D is TRBD1 (5 bases). In germline, CDR1 is LGHNT, CDR2 FRNRAP. V was shortened by 2 bases and J by 5 bases, with 7 bases between the two germline ends. The CDR3 sequence is 13 residues long. CDR3 residues: CASGLTGDQPQHF. CDR3 nucleotide sequence: TGTGCTAGTGGTTTGACGGGGGATCAGCCCCAGCATTTT. Together with reference TRBV12-5 and TRBJ1-5, the CDR3 gives the full variable domain: DARVTQTPRHKVTEMGQEVTMRCQPILGHNTVFWYRQTMMQGLELLAYFRNRAPLDDSGMPKDRFSAEMPDATLATLKIQPSEPRDSAVYFCASGLTGDQPQHFGDGTRLSIL.

On this clonotype itself: This may come from a read error, since a much larger clone is one base off. The chain employs TRBV28 and TRBJ2-1, with D hard to call. This CDR3 spans 13 amino acids. Germline CDR1 MDHEN, CDR2 SYDVKM. V dropped 6 bases and J dropped 7 bases, with 13 bases sitting between them. The CDR3 reads CASRLGSLNEQFF. DNA of the CDR3: TGTGCCAGCAGGTTGGGCTCCTTAAATGAGCAGTTCTTC.

This clonotype was seen only a few times. J is TRBJ2-1 and V is TRBV12-3 or TRBV12-4, with 15 positions matching TRBD2. Trimming removed 9 bases from V and 6 bases from J; junction bases left unmatched: 6. CDR3 size: 15 residues. CDR3 in DNA: TGTGCCAGTCGTCGGACTAGCGGGGGGGTCAATGAGCAGTTCTTC. Encoded protein: CASRRTSGGVNEQFF.